A single sample is the source of the 7 T cell receptor beta chains below, sequenced in a study of T-cell reconstitution after alpha-beta-depleted transplantation in children. This sample's TCRbeta library carried unique molecular identifier barcodes. TCRdb reprocessed the PCR reads with MiXCR, giving one entry per CDR3 protein. The sample lists hundreds of thousands of distinct CDR3 sequences, about a sixth seen once, with 3% to 3.5% in the top ten. The sequences come from PBMCs from the stem cell graft donor, collected from the stem cell graft. The receptor set was obtained from a human donor who donated a stem cell graft to a child with acute lymphoblastic leukemia.

Comment on this clonotype: This clone may be a read error of a much larger clone one base away. V and J are TRBV7-3 and TRBJ1-1; 9 nucleotides agree with TRBD1. The CDR3 runs to 15 residues. Germline V gene sequence: CDR1 SGHTA, CDR2 FQGTGA. The V gene end was trimmed by 7 bases and the J gene end by 6 bases; junction bases not matched to a gene: 12. Here the CDR3 reads CASTFSPGQGSEAFF. The CDR3 nucleotides read TGTGCCAGCACCTTCAGTCCGGGACAGGGATCTGAAGCTTTCTTT.

This clonotype occurred many times. The rearrangement uses TRBV12-3 or TRBV12-4 and TRBJ2-2, with D possibly TRBD1 on 5 matching bases. V lost 0 bases to trimming and J lost 5 bases, with 10 bases between them. The CDR3 loop spans 15 amino acids. CDR3 nucleotides: TGTGCCAGCAGTTTAGCGGTCTCAGGGACCGGGGAGCTGTTTTTT. This codes for CASSLAVSGTGELFF.

This clonotype was seen a few times. This chain uses TRBV5-1 with TRBJ2-7; 11 bases align to TRBD2. Germline lookup yields CDR1 SGHRS and CDR2 YFSETQ. There are 15 residues in the CDR3. V lost 0 bases to trimming and J lost 6 bases; unmatched junction nucleotides: 5. The CDR3 DNA reads as TGCGCCAGCAGCTTGGAGCTAGCGGGAGGCTCCGAGCAGTACTTC. It is translated as CASSLELAGGSEQYF.

This chain connects TRBV10-3 to TRBJ2-7; D unclear. This CDR3 has 15 residues. Trimming cost V 1 base and J 2 bases, with 12 bases left between them. CDR1 and CDR2 (germline): ENHRY, SYGVKD. For the CDR3, the DNA is TGTGCCATCAGTGAGTACGGAAAGAGACCCTACGAGCAGTACTTC. Encoded protein: CAISEYGKRPYEQYF.

The genes are TRBV18 and TRBJ1-2, with unresolved D. V was shortened by 4 bases and J by 5 bases, with 11 bases between the two germline ends. The germline V gene encodes CDR1 KGHSH and CDR2 LQKENI. The CDR3 length is 13 residues. CDR3 nucleotides: TGTGCCAGCTCACAGGTCCTAGAATATGGCTACACCTTC. As protein: CASSQVLEYGYTF.

CDR3 in amino acids: CASSPRRFGNTGELFF. As DNA, the CDR3 is TGTGCCAGCAGCCCCCGTAGGTTCGGGAACACCGGGGAGCTGTTTTTT. The V and J genes are TRBV11-2 and TRBJ2-2; D remains unclear. Trimming took off 5 bases at V and 1 base at J, with 14 bases between the two ends. Germline loops: CDR1 SGHAT, CDR2 FQNNGV. The CDR3 runs to 16 residues.

The sample holds a few counts of this clonotype. The V gene is TRBV4-1, the J gene TRBJ2-7; TRBD2 agrees at 10 bases. V dropped 1 base and J dropped 4; count of bases not matched to a gene: 7. CDR1 is MGHRA and CDR2 is YSYEKL in the germline V gene. The CDR3 runs to 16 residues. The CDR3 bases are TGCGCCAGCAGCCAAGTGGCTAGCGGGAGTCAGTACGAGCAGTACTTC. Protein: CASSQVASGSQYEQYF.